The 25 T cell receptor beta chains below all came from one sample that was sequenced in a study of T cell changes during pregnancy in multiple sclerosis. Sequencing was performed with immunoSEQ multiplex PCR; in TCRdb, only in-frame clones are kept and a portion is missing. The data hold 60,000 or so clones, with roughly nine tenths observed a single time. Sequences were derived from peripheral blood, sampled before pregnancy. These TCRs come from a female donor with multiple sclerosis, enrolled in a pregnancy study.

The genes are TRBV7-2 and TRBJ1-1; 7 nucleotides agree with TRBD1. CDR3 length: 13 residues. V shed 5 bases and J 5 bases; nucleotides not matched to a gene: 5. Germline V gives CDR1 SGHTA, CDR2 FQGNSA. In DNA, the CDR3 is TGTGCCAGCAGCAGTCACAGGGGAACTGAAGCTTTCTTT. It yields the protein CASSSHRGTEAFF.

This chain connects TRBV6-4 to TRBJ2-1; no clear D gene. This CDR3 region has 13 residues. Germline CDR1 reads MRHNA; CDR2 reads SNTAGT. The germline V and J ends were trimmed by 2 bases and 4 bases, with 6 bases remaining between them. In DNA form, the CDR3 reads TGTGCCAGCAGTGACGGCTCTTACAATGAGCAGTTCTTC. This gives the protein CASSDGSYNEQFF.

The chain has TRBV6-1 and TRBJ1-3; no definite D call. Trimming stripped 4 bases from V and 0 bases from J, with 10 bases between. The CDR3 is made up of 15 amino acids. The germline V gene encodes CDR1 MNHNS and CDR2 SASEGT. In DNA, the CDR3 is TGTGCCAGCAGTGCACGGGAGTTCTCTGGAAACACCATATATTTT. Translation: CASSAREFSGNTIYF.

Only one count was recorded for this clone. This chain connects TRBV25-1 to TRBJ2-2; D ambiguous. Germline-derived CDR1 and CDR2 are MGHDK and SYGVNS. V was cut by 1 base and J by 1 base, with 4 bases left in between. This CDR3 has 14 amino acids. CDR3 bases: TGTGCCAGCAGTGAATCAAAGAACACCGGGGAGCTGTTTTTT. It encodes CASSESKNTGELFF.

The rearrangement links TRBV6-1 to TRBJ2-3; D might be TRBD1 (5 bases). The germline V gene encodes CDR1 MNHNS and CDR2 SASEGT. Trimming shortened V by 2 bases and J by 7 bases, and 19 bases separated the two germline ends. The CDR3 is 16 amino acids. CDR3: CASSEPTRGRAYTQYF. The CDR3 DNA is TGTGCCAGCAGTGAACCGACAAGGGGCAGAGCTTATACGCAGTATTTT.

Details on this clone: Mismatch with germline at one junction end may stem from a read error. The chain is built from TRBV7-7 and TRBJ1-1, with no clear D. CDR1 SSHAT and CDR2 FNYEAQ come from the germline V gene (reference sequence). The CDR3 loop spans 13 amino acids. The CDR3 nucleotides are TGTGCTAGCAGCTTAGCCCCTTCGACTGAAGCTTTCTTT. Amino acid sequence: CASSLAPSTEAFF.

The chain joins TRBV5-4 to TRBJ1-5; D is undetermined. CDR3 size: 13 residues. V lost 2 bases and J lost 4, with 7 bases in between. CDR1 and CDR2 (germline): SGHNT, YYREEE (reference sequence). This CDR3 reads CASSFGINQPQHF. CDR3 in DNA: TGTGCCAGCAGCTTCGGGATAAATCAGCCCCAGCATTTT.

This clone is a singleton in its sample. The chain links TRBV29-1 to TRBJ2-5, with a tentative D call TRBD1 (5 bases). Germline V gene lookup returns CDR1 SQVTM and CDR2 ANQGSEA. The V end was cut by 7 bases, the J end by 6 bases, with 15 bases between. This CDR3 has 12 amino acids. This chain's CDR3 is CSAGQNIQTQYF. The CDR3 DNA sequence: TGCAGCGCTGGACAAAACATCCAGACCCAGTACTTC.

This clone was detected once. The chain recombines TRBV5-1 with TRBJ1-4; TRBD1 matches 11 bases. Germline CDR1 and CDR2: SGHRS and YFSETQ. J lost 8 bases, V lost 0 bases, and 9 bases had no gene match. CDR3 length equals 17 residues. The CDR3 sequence is CASSLGTGGARGEKLFF. The DNA of the CDR3 is TGCGCCAGCAGCTTGGGGACAGGGGGCGCGAGAGGAGAAAAACTGTTTTTT.

This clone occurred a few times. The V gene is TRBV4-2, the J gene TRBJ1-5; 9 nucleotides align to TRBD1. The CDR3 totals 14 residues. The V gene's germline CDR1 is LGHNA and CDR2 YNFKEQ. V lost 4 bases, J lost 4 bases, and 2 bases stayed unmatched. This CDR3 reads CASSPGTGNQPQHF. Written as DNA, the CDR3 is TGTGCCAGCAGCCCCGGGACAGGGAATCAGCCCCAGCATTTT.

This chain joins TRBV11-2 and TRBJ2-7; a weak D match, TRBD1 (5 bases). Germline CDR1 SGHAT, CDR2 FQNNGV. V was pared by 3 bases and J by 7 bases, with 13 bases between. The length of the CDR3 is 13 residues. CDR3 coding DNA: TGTGCCAGCAGCTTTTTAGGGGCCGGAGAGCAGTACTTC. Its translation: CASSFLGAGEQYF. Together with reference TRBV11-2 and TRBJ2-7, the CDR3 gives the full variable domain: EAGVAQSPRYKIIEKRQSVAFWCNPISGHATLYWYQQILGQGPKLLIQFQNNGVVDDSQLPKDRFSAERLKGVDSTLKIQPAKLEDSAVYLCASSFLGAGEQYFGPGTRLTVT.

This CDR3 is CASSQDRDSLYEQYF. The CDR3 DNA is TGCGCCAGCAGCCAAGACAGGGACAGCCTTTACGAGCAGTACTTC. J is TRBJ2-7 and V is TRBV4-3; TRBD1 matches 7 bases. V was clipped by 0 bases and J by 4 bases; unmatched bases: 6. Germline V gene data show CDR1 as LGHNA and CDR2 as YSLEER. CDR3 length equals 15 residues.

This clone was detected only a few times. This chain joins TRBV4-2 and TRBJ1-4, with 8 bases that match TRBD1. CDR1 and CDR2 (germline): LGHNA, YNFKEQ. The CDR3 has 14 residues. V was clipped by 2 bases and J by 8 bases; unmatched bases: 4. The CDR3 DNA reads as TGTGCCAGCAGCCAATCAGGGGGCGAAGAAAAACTGTTTTTT. This sequence encodes CASSQSGGEEKLFF.

This chain links TRBV10-3 with TRBJ2-5; 11 positions match TRBD2. The germline V gene encodes CDR1 ENHRY and CDR2 SYGVKD. The CDR3 covers 16 residues. V trimming: 6 bases; J trimming: 1 base; junction bases outside the gene matches: 7. The CDR3: CAISLGTSGVQETQYF. The CDR3 DNA sequence: TGTGCCATCAGCCTGGGGACTAGCGGAGTCCAAGAGACCCAGTACTTC.

This chain links TRBV19 with TRBJ1-2; possible D gene TRBD1, 5 bases. The CDR3 consists of 13 residues. CDR1 is LNHDA and CDR2 is SQIVND in the germline V gene (reference sequence). V was pared by 5 bases and J by 4 bases, with 11 bases between. The CDR3 region has the DNA TGTGCCAGTAGTGGGCGACAGACCTATGGCTACACCTTC. It yields the protein CASSGRQTYGYTF.

This clone appeared a single time. V is TRBV1 and J is TRBJ2-5; the table gives TRBD2 as D, unverified against the DNA. TRBV1 is classified as a pseudogene. The CDR3 sequence is 18 residues long. This CDR3 is CTSSQDLLAGYPLETQYF. CDR3 coding DNA: TGCACCAGCAGCCAAGATCTCCTAGCGGGATATCCTTTGGAGACCCAGTACTTC.

V gene TRBV19 combines with J gene TRBJ1-5, with 9 positions matching TRBD1. The V segment lost 6 bases and the J segment 2 bases; nucleotides outside the gene matches: 8. The germline gives CDR1 LNHDA, CDR2 SQIVND (reference sequence). This CDR3 has 16 amino acids. For the CDR3, the DNA is TGTGCCAGTAGCTCATACCGGGACAGGGGCAATCAGCCCCAGCATTTT. Translation gives CASSSYRDRGNQPQHF.

V and J are TRBV6-5 and TRBJ2-2; 10 bases agree with TRBD1. Germline V gene lookup returns CDR1 MNHEY and CDR2 SVGAGI. Trimming cost V 4 bases and J 5 bases; bases outside gene matches: 4. The CDR3 contains 15 residues. The CDR3 region is CASSFRQGATGELFF. For the CDR3, the DNA is TGTGCCAGCAGTTTTAGACAGGGGGCAACCGGGGAGCTGTTTTTT.

The rearrangement joins TRBV19 to TRBJ2-1, with D tentatively TRBD2 (6 bases). The CDR3 is 15 residues long. CDR1 LNHDA and CDR2 SQIVND come from the germline V gene (reference sequence). The ends were cut back, 5 bases at V and 0 bases at J, with 11 bases in the middle. The CDR3 DNA is TGTGCCAGTAGTGTGGAGGGGAGCTCCTACAATGAGCAGTTCTTC. Protein sequence: CASSVEGSSYNEQFF.

The chain uses TRBV7-2 and TRBJ1-5, with a possible D match to TRBD1 (5 bases). This CDR3 comprises 13 residues. V was trimmed by 6 bases and J by 5 bases, leaving 11 bases between them. Germline CDR1 and CDR2: SGHTA and FQGNSA. CDR3 region: CASRFQGDQPQHF. The CDR3 DNA reads TGTGCCAGCAGATTCCAAGGGGATCAGCCCCAGCATTTT.

The V and J genes are TRBV7-6 and TRBJ1-1, with 8 bases matching TRBD1. Per germline, CDR1 SGHVS and CDR2 FNYEAQ. With 3 bases clipped from V and 3 bases from J, the junction kept 3 bases outside the gene matches. This CDR3 has 14 residues. The CDR3 nucleotides read TGTGCCAGCAGCTTTTCACAGGGGGACACTGAAGCTTTCTTT. It yields the protein CASSFSQGDTEAFF.

The J gene is TRBJ2-5, the V gene TRBV13, with a tentative D call TRBD1 (5 bases). The V and J ends lost 6 bases and 1 base respectively, with 9 bases between them. Per germline, CDR1 PRHDT and CDR2 FYEKMQ (reference sequence). There are 13 residues in the CDR3. CDR3 nucleotide sequence: TGTGCCAGCAGTCGTGGGGCCCAAGAGACCCAGTACTTC. Protein sequence: CASSRGAQETQYF. The whole variable domain, remainder taken from reference TRBV13 and TRBJ2-5, is AAGVIQSPRHLIKEKRETATLKCYPIPRHDTVYWYQQGPGQDPQFLISFYEKMQSDKGSIPDRFSAQQFSDYHSELNMSSLELGDSALYFCASSRGAQETQYFGPGTRLLVL.

The V and J genes are TRBV6-5 and TRBJ2-5; TRBD2 agrees at 13 bases. J was trimmed by 5 bases and V by 0 bases; bases with no gene match: 0. Germline V gene sequence: CDR1 MNHEY, CDR2 SVGAGI. The CDR3 spans 15 residues. CDR3 sequence reads: CASSYSGLAGETQYF. Here the CDR3 DNA reads TGTGCCAGCAGTTACTCGGGACTAGCGGGGGAGACCCAGTACTTC.

The gene calls are TRBV5-6 and TRBJ2-3, with 10 bases that match TRBD2. V was pared by 0 bases and J by 2 bases, with 9 bases of the junction left unmatched. Germline V gene sequence: CDR1 SGHDT, CDR2 YYEEEE. The CDR3 runs to 18 residues. The CDR3 sequence: CASSLDGSGGQITDTQYF. CDR3 coding DNA: TGTGCCAGCAGCTTGGATGGTAGCGGGGGGCAAATCACAGATACGCAGTATTTT. The full variable domain, with the rest looked up from reference TRBV5-6 and TRBJ2-3, is DAGVTQSPTHLIKTRGQQVTLRCSPKSGHDTVSWYQQALGQGPQFIFQYYEEEERQRGNFPDRFSGHQFPNYSSELNVNALLLGDSALYLCASSLDGSGGQITDTQYFGPGTRLTVL.

The CDR3 loop is CAPSNFTRQQETQYF. In DNA form, the CDR3 reads TGTGCCCCGTCGAACTTCACGCGCCAACAAGAGACCCAGTACTTC. The V gene is TRBV10-3, the J gene TRBJ2-5; D ambiguous. Germline V gene lookup returns CDR1 ENHRY and CDR2 SYGVKD. V lost 11 bases to trimming and J lost 2 bases, with 21 bases between them. CDR3 size: 15 residues.